This passage covers 18 T cell receptor beta chains from one sample sequenced in a study of T cell responses to AZD1222 COVID-19 vaccine (dated by TCRdb to the early 2020s). This specimen's time point label, per the study, means: baseline before first vaccination. The library relied on the immunoSEQ multiplex PCR assay. The clones in this table, taken by TCRdb from immuneACCESS, are in-frame only. Not every clone is retained; where verified, under half of the shortfall comes from an unresolved V gene, and the cause of the rest is unknown. Counted in this sample were around 160,000 clones; 88% of them appeared once. The ten biggest clones cover about 16% of the sample. The sample in question was peripheral blood, obtained on day 0 of AZD1222 vaccination. These receptors originate from an adult in good health.

Details on this clone: The junction shows a germline mismatch at one end, possibly a read error. This chain connects TRBV6-6 to TRBJ2-2; no definite D call. This CDR3 is 15 amino acids long. CDR1 and CDR2 from the germline V gene are MNHNY and SVGAGI (reference sequence). The CDR3 sequence is CASSDSQRDTGELFF. The CDR3 nucleotides are TGTGCCAGCAGTGACTCGCAAAGGGACACCGGGGAGCTGTTTTTT.

This sequence joins TRBV28 and TRBJ1-2, with unresolved D. Trimming shortened V by 2 bases and J by 2 bases, and 12 bases separated the two germline ends. Germline V gene sequence: CDR1 MDHEN, CDR2 SYDVKM. This CDR3 has 15 amino acids. The CDR3 region is CASSLQVLSNYGYTF. CDR3 coding DNA: TGTGCCAGCAGTTTACAGGTGCTTTCGAACTATGGCTACACCTTC.

The rearrangement links TRBV5-6 to TRBJ2-7; TRBD2 matches at 10 bases. The germline V gene encodes CDR1 SGHDT and CDR2 YYEEEE. The junction had 11 bases not matched to a gene; V was cut back by 0 bases and J by 2 bases. The CDR3 has 18 residues. CDR3 DNA sequence: TGTGCCAGCAGCTTGGAGGGTAGCGGGGGGCCCTTTACCTACGAGCAGTACTTC. Translated: CASSLEGSGGPFTYEQYF.

The CDR3 protein is CASSPGASSSYNEQFF. The CDR3 DNA follows: TGTGCCAGCAGTCCCGGGGCCTCGAGCTCCTACAATGAGCAGTTCTTC. The chain joins TRBV28 to TRBJ2-1; tentatively, D is TRBD1 or TRBD2 (5 bases each). CDR3 length: 16 amino acids. V dropped 5 bases and J dropped 0 bases, with 14 bases sitting between them. The V gene's germline CDR1 is MDHEN and CDR2 SYDVKM.

V usage is TRBV2 and J usage is TRBJ2-3, with 10 bases that match TRBD2. Trimming at V came to 3 bases and at J to 6 bases, leaving 6 bases not matched to a gene. This CDR3 is built from 15 residues. Germline V CDR1 and CDR2: SNHLY, FYNNEI. In nucleotides, the CDR3 is TGTGCCAGCAGTGATCCAGCGGGGGGGAGGGATACGCAGTATTTT. Translating it yields CASSDPAGGRDTQYF.

The chain recombines TRBV19 with TRBJ2-1; possibly TRBD2 for D (5 bases). V dropped 3 bases and J dropped 6 bases, with 21 bases sitting between them. The length of the CDR3 is 17 residues. Germline V gene sequence: CDR1 LNHDA, CDR2 SQIVND (reference sequence). CDR3 loop: CASSIAYGVPFGNEQFF. CDR3 DNA sequence: TGTGCCAGTAGTATCGCTTACGGGGTTCCCTTTGGCAATGAGCAGTTCTTC. Filled out from reference TRBV19 and TRBJ2-1, the complete variable domain reads DGGITQSPKYLFRKEGQNVTLSCEQNLNHDAMYWYRQDPGQGLRLIYYSQIVNDFQKGDIAEGYSVSREKKESFPLTVTSAQKNPTAFYLCASSIAYGVPFGNEQFFGPGTRLTVL.

The V and J genes are TRBV6-5 and TRBJ2-7; D gene unclear. V lost 4 bases to trimming and J lost 1 base, with 8 bases between them. Germline CDR1 and CDR2: MNHEY and SVGAGI. This CDR3 spans 13 amino acids. CDR3 protein: CASSSTPSYEQYF. The CDR3 DNA reads TGTGCCAGCAGTTCGACACCTTCCTACGAGCAGTACTTC.

The CDR3 DNA sequence: TGTGCCAGCAGCCAAGATCGGGAGACTGAAGCTTTCTTT. It specifies CASSQDRETEAFF. The gene calls are TRBV4-2 and TRBJ1-1; D is undetermined. The germline gives CDR1 LGHNA, CDR2 YNFKEQ. This CDR3 spans 13 amino acids. V was cut by 0 bases and J by 5 bases, with 7 bases left in between.

V and J are TRBV3-1 (or the pseudogene TRBV3-2) and TRBJ1-6, with 8 positions matching TRBD1. The V gene end was trimmed by 8 bases and the J gene end by 7 bases; junction bases not matched to a gene: 4. The CDR3 sequence is 13 residues long. Per germline, CDR1 LGHDT and CDR2 YNNKEL (reference sequence). The CDR3 is CASQTGANSPLHF. CDR3 coding DNA: TGTGCCAGCCAGACAGGGGCAAATTCACCCCTCCACTTT.

The chain employs TRBV4-3 and TRBJ2-5; D is undetermined. The CDR3 length is 13 residues. Trimming left V 4 bases short and J 4 bases short, with 10 bases between. The germline V gene encodes CDR1 LGHNA and CDR2 YSLEER. The CDR3: CASSPAMGETQYF. In DNA, the CDR3 is TGCGCCAGCAGCCCCGCCATGGGAGAGACCCAGTACTTC.

The chain recombines TRBV3-1 (or the pseudogene TRBV3-2) with TRBJ1-5; no firm D call. The CDR3 runs to 15 residues. Germline values: CDR1 LGHDT, CDR2 YNNKEL (reference sequence). The V end was cut by 1 base, the J end by 1 base, with 8 bases between. CDR3 region: CASSQGRWSNQPQHF. CDR3 DNA: TGTGCCAGCAGCCAAGGACGCTGGAGCAATCAGCCCCAGCATTTT.

This chain uses TRBV5-1 with TRBJ2-7; 13 positions agree with TRBD2. CDR1 and CDR2 (germline): SGHRS, YFSETQ. V shed 4 bases, J shed 4 bases, and the junction held 5 bases outside the gene matches. The CDR3 extends over 15 amino acids. The CDR3 loop reads CASSLGTSGAYEQYF. The CDR3 nucleotides read TGCGCCAGCAGCCTTGGGACTAGCGGGGCTTACGAGCAGTACTTC.

The chain employs TRBV10-3 and TRBJ2-5, with 9 bases aligning to TRBD1. V dropped 2 bases and J dropped 1; count of bases not matched to a gene: 8. The CDR3 consists of 17 residues. From germline, CDR1 is ENHRY and CDR2 SYGVKD. The CDR3 region is CAISERGTGFSQETQYF. Here the CDR3 DNA reads TGTGCCATCAGTGAGCGAGGGACAGGGTTTAGCCAAGAGACCCAGTACTTC.

The chain employs TRBV18 and TRBJ2-6; no clear D. V lost 6 bases to trimming and J lost 1 base, with 7 bases between them. The CDR3 sequence is 14 residues long. Germline lookup yields CDR1 KGHSH and CDR2 LQKENI. CDR3 loop: CASSRSSGANVLTF. The CDR3 bases are TGTGCCAGCTCCCGGTCTTCTGGGGCCAACGTCCTGACTTTC.

The genes are TRBV14 and TRBJ2-7; D is ambiguous. V shed 1 base and J shed 5 bases, with 3 bases lying between them. The CDR3 runs 11 residues. The germline V gene has CDR1 SGHDN and CDR2 FVKESK. CDR3 protein: CASSQADEQYF. CDR3 nucleotides: TGTGCCAGCAGCCAAGCCGACGAGCAGTACTTC.

The chain joins TRBV5-1 to TRBJ1-1; weak D call: TRBD1 (5 bases). The CDR3 contains 14 residues. Trimming cost V 4 bases and J 0 bases, with 10 bases left between them. Germline assignment: CDR1 SGHRS and CDR2 YFSETQ. Written as DNA, the CDR3 is TGCGCCAGCAGCCAATGGGGGGTGAACACTGAAGCTTTCTTT. Its translation is CASSQWGVNTEAFF. The full variable domain, its missing parts supplied by reference TRBV5-1 and TRBJ1-1, is KAGVTQTPRYLIKTRGQQVTLSCSPISGHRSVSWYQQTPGQGLQFLFEYFSETQRNKGNFPGRFSGRQFSNSRSEMNVSTLELGDSALYLCASSQWGVNTEAFFGQGTRLTVV.

V and J are TRBV4-2 and TRBJ1-5; 9 bases map to TRBD1. Germline CDR1 and CDR2: LGHNA and YNFKEQ. The CDR3 runs 18 residues. V gave up 3 bases and J gave up 0 bases; unmatched junction bases: 9. For the CDR3, the DNA is TGTGCCAGCAGCCACTTACTGGGGACAGGGAATAGCAATCAGCCCCAGCATTTT. This gives the protein CASSHLLGTGNSNQPQHF.

This clone was seen a few times. The chain has TRBV7-2 and TRBJ2-7; D ambiguous. There are 15 residues in the CDR3. V was shortened by 1 base and J by 0 bases, with 10 bases between the two germline ends. CDR1 is SGHTA and CDR2 is FQGNSA in the germline V gene. Written as DNA, the CDR3 is TGTGCCAGCAGCTTAGACCCGGGTCACTCCTACGAGCAGTACTTC. This sequence encodes CASSLDPGHSYEQYF.